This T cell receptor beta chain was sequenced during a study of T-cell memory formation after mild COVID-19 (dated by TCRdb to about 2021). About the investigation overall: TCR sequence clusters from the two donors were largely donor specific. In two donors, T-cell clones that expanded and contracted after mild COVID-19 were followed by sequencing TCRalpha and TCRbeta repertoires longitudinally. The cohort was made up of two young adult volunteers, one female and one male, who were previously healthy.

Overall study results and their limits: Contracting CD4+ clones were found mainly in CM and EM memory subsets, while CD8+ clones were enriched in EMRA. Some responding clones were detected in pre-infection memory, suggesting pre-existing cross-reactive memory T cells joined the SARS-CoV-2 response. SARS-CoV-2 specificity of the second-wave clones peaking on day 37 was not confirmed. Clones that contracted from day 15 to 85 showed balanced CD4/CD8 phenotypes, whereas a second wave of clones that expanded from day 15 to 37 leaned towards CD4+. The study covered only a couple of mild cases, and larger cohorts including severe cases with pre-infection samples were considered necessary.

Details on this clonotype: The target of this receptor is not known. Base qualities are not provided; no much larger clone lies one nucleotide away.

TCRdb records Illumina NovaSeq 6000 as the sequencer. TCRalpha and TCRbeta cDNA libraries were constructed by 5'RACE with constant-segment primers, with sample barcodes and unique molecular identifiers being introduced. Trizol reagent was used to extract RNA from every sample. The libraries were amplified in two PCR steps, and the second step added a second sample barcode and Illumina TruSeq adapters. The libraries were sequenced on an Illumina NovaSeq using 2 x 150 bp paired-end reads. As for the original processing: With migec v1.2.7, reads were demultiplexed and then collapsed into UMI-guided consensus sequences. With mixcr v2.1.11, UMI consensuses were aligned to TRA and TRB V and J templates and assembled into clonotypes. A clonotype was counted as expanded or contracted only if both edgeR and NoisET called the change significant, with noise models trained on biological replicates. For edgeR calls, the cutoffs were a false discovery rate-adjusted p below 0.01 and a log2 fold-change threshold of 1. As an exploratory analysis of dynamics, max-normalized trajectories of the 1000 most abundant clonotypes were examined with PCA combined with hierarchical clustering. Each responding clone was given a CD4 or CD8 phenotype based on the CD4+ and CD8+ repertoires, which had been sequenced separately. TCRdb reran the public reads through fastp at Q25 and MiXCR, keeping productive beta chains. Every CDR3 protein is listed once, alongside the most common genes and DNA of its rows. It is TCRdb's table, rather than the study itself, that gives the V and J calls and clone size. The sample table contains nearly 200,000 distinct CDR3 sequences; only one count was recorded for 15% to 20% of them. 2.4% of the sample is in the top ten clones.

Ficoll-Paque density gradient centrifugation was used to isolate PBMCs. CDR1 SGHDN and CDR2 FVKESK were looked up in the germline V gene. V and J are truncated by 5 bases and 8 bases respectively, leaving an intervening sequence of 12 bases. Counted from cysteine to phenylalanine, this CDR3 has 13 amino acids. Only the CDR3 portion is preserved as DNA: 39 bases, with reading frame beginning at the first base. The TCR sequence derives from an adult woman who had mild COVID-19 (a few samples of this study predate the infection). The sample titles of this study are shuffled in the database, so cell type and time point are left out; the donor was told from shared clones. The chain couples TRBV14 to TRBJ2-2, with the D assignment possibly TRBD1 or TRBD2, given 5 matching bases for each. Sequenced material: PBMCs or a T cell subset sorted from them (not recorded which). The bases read TGTGCCAGCAGCGGGGGTCCCGTGGGGGAGCTGTTTTTT. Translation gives CASSGGPVGELFF.